One sample yielded the 10 T cell receptor beta chains listed below, sequenced in a study of blood T cell repertoires in COVID-19. Data came from immunoSEQ multiplex PCR; TCRdb stores just in-frame clones and leaves some out. The sample has about 200,000 clones; less than 90% are singletons. Sample: PBMCs or T cells enriched from blood (not recorded which). These receptors all come from a woman in her 30s who had been exposed to COVID-19.

The chain joins TRBV9 to TRBJ1-1; D call uncertain. Trimming took 4 bases from V and 7 from J, leaving 20 bases between them. The V gene's germline CDR1 is SGDLS and CDR2 YYNGEE. The CDR3 covers 15 residues. The CDR3 bases are TGTGCCAGCAGCCCGTCCAGGAACATCGGGATTGAAGCTTTCTTT. It encodes CASSPSRNIGIEAFF.

V usage is TRBV9 and J usage is TRBJ1-6; D call uncertain. CDR1 and CDR2 from the germline V gene are SGDLS and YYNGEE. The length of the CDR3 is 12 residues. Deletions cut 3 bases from V and 10 bases from J, with 8 bases between. The chain's CDR3 is CASSGEGSPLHF. Here the CDR3 DNA reads TGTGCCAGCAGCGGGGAGGGATCACCCCTCCACTTT.

The table lists this clone with a few counts. This sequence joins TRBV7-9 and TRBJ2-7; a weak D match, TRBD1 (6 bases). Germline assignment: CDR1 SEHNR and CDR2 FQNEAQ (reference sequence). The germline V and J ends were trimmed by 5 bases and 2 bases, with 13 bases remaining between them. This CDR3 is built from 14 residues. The CDR3 sequence is CASSRTGSPYEQYF. CDR3 coding DNA: TGTGCCAGCAGCCGCACAGGGAGTCCCTACGAGCAGTACTTC.

The DNA for the CDR3 is TGTGCCAGCACCCCTTTTGTCAGCGGCGGCTACACCTTC. It translates to CASTPFVSGGYTF. The chain joins TRBV12-3 or TRBV12-4 to TRBJ1-2, with D unresolved. The V end lost 7 bases, the J end lost 8 bases, and 17 bases lay between the germline ends. This CDR3 has 13 amino acids.

This chain connects TRBV9 to TRBJ1-1; TRBD1 matches at 10 bases. The germline V gene has CDR1 SGDLS and CDR2 YYNGEE. The CDR3 loop spans 15 amino acids. Trimming took 5 bases from V and 3 from J; bases not matched to a gene: 7. As DNA, the CDR3 is TGTGCCAGCAGACCGGGACAGGGGACGGACACTGAAGCTTTCTTT. Its translation is CASRPGQGTDTEAFF.

About this clone: Different DNA sequences within this sample yield the same CDR3. This chain uses TRBV3-1 (or the pseudogene TRBV3-2) with TRBJ1-5, with 9 bases lining up with TRBD1. CDR1 and CDR2 from the germline V gene are LGHDT and YNNKEL (reference sequence). J gave up 5 bases and V 4 bases, and 0 bases lay outside the gene matches. The CDR3 sequence is 13 residues long. The DNA of the CDR3 is TGTGCCAGCAGCCGGGACAGGGATCAGCCCCAGCATTTT. Its protein is CASSRDRDQPQHF.

This chain joins TRBV6-5 and TRBJ1-2; D might be TRBD1 (5 bases). V shed 2 bases and J shed 5 bases, with 12 bases lying between them. Germline V gene data show CDR1 as MNHEY and CDR2 as SVGAGI. CDR3 length: 14 amino acids. CDR3 amino acids: CASSYGGLGYGYTF. The CDR3 coding sequence is TGTGCCAGCAGTTACGGGGGGTTAGGGTATGGCTACACCTTC.

This clone was counted a few times. The V and J genes are TRBV3-1 (or the pseudogene TRBV3-2) and TRBJ1-1; TRBD1 is a possible D gene (6 bases). Germline V CDR1 and CDR2: LGHDT, YNNKEL (reference sequence). CDR3 length equals 13 residues. V lost 2 bases and J 5 bases, leaving 9 bases between the germline ends. CDR3 amino acids: CASSQNRVTEAFF. Written as DNA, the CDR3 is TGTGCCAGCAGCCAAAACAGGGTGACTGAAGCTTTCTTT.

This chain connects TRBV29-1 to TRBJ2-7; the match to TRBD1 covers 10 bases. This CDR3 is 11 amino acids long. Germline V lookup: CDR1 SQVTM, CDR2 ANQGSEA. CDR3 amino acids: CSYWTGGEQYF. The CDR3 DNA follows: TGCAGTTACTGGACAGGGGGCGAGCAGTACTTC.

CDR3 DNA: TGTGCCAGCAGATCAGGGGGTACTGGAAACACCATATATTTT. It encodes CASRSGGTGNTIYF. The rearrangement uses TRBV6-5 and TRBJ1-3; 7 nucleotides align to TRBD1. The CDR3 runs to 14 residues. The V and J ends lost 6 bases and 2 bases, in that order; junction bases with no gene match: 4. Per germline, CDR1 MNHEY and CDR2 SVGAGI.